This T cell receptor beta chain was sequenced for a study of PD-L1 blockade in urothelial cancer. The ends lost 8 bases at V and 9 bases at J; junction bases unmatched: 6. The germline gives CDR1 LNHDA, CDR2 SQIVND (reference sequence). This CDR3 is 12 amino acids long. Sequencing used immunoSEQ multiplex PCR; TCRdb keeps in-frame clones, though not all of them. The profile shows about 130,000 clones, about 84% of them singletons. Regarding time point: peripheral blood 6 weeks after treatment start. The chain has TRBV19 and TRBJ2-1, with 8 bases identical to TRBD1. This receptor was obtained from a man aged 45-65 years with urothelial cancer. Sequences were derived from PBMCs, sampled around atezolizumab (anti-PD-L1) treatment. The CDR3 here is CASDRTGGEQFF. The CDR3, as DNA: TGTGCCAGTGACAGAACAGGGGGTGAGCAGTTCTTC.